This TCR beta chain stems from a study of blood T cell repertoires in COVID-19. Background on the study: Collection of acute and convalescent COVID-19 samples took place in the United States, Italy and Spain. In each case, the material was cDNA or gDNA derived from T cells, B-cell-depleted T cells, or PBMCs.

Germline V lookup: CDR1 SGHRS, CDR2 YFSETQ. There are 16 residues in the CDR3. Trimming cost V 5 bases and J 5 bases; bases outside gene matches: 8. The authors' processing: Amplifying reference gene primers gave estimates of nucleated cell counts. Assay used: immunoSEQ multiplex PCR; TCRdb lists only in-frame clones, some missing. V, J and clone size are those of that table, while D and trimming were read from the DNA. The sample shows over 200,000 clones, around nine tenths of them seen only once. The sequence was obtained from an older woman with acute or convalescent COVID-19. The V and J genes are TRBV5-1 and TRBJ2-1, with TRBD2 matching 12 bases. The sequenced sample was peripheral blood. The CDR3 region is CASSPLAGGPNNEQFF. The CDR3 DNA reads TGCGCCAGCAGTCCCCTAGCGGGAGGGCCGAACAATGAGCAGTTCTTC.